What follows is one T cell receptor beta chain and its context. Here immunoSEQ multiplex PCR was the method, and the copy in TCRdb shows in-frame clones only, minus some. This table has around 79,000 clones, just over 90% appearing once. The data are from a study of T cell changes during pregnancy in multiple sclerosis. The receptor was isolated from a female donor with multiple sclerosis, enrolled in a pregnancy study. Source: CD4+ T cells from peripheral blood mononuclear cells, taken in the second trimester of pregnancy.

The CDR3, as DNA: TGCGCCAGCAGCCCAACAGGGGTTGACTACGAGCAGTACTTC. This gives the protein CASSPTGVDYEQYF. The rearrangement joins TRBV5-1 to TRBJ2-7; 7 nucleotides match TRBD1. V dropped 4 bases and J dropped 3; count of bases not matched to a gene: 7. Per germline, CDR1 SGHRS and CDR2 YFSETQ. The CDR3 has 14 residues.